This passage covers 30 T cell receptor beta chains from one sample sequenced in a study of beta chain features in type 1 diabetes. Regarding the study as a whole: Across all four CD4+ subsets, people with type 1 diabetes showed modestly shorter TCRB CDR3s.

Expressed TCRB transcripts were sequenced, since all the RNA that had been isolated was reverse transcribed. The method was immunoSEQ multiplex PCR; TCRdb's version includes in-frame clones alone and lacks a portion of them. The sample yields 150,000 to 200,000 clones, around 63% seen once. Antigens for these TCRs are unknown. The sample consisted of naive CD4+ T cells from blood. The source of these receptors is a man aged 25-40 years with type 1 diabetes.

The chain has TRBV9 and TRBJ2-7; D is ambiguous. V was shortened by 4 bases and J by 6 bases, with 8 bases between the two germline ends. This CDR3 is built from 11 residues. CDR1 is SGDLS and CDR2 is YYNGEE in the germline V gene. CDR3 sequence reads: CASSQGSEQYF. The CDR3 coding sequence is TGTGCCAGCAGCCAAGGGTCCGAGCAGTACTTC.

The chain uses TRBV9 and TRBJ2-3, with TRBD2 as a possible D gene (6 bases). Trimming took off 1 base at V and 1 base at J, with 10 bases between the two ends. The germline CDR1 and CDR2 sequences are SGDLS and YYNGEE. CDR3 length equals 15 residues. The CDR3 is CASSVFPGGTDTQYF. The CDR3 nucleotides are TGTGCCAGCAGCGTATTCCCGGGGGGCACAGATACGCAGTATTTT.

The V gene is TRBV29-1, the J gene TRBJ2-5; 14 nucleotides agree with TRBD2. CDR1 is SQVTM and CDR2 is ANQGSEA in the germline V gene. The CDR3 totals 14 residues. The J segment lost 2 bases and the V segment lost 7 bases, leaving 3 bases of the junction unmatched. The CDR3 here is CSAGLAGGQETQYF. In DNA, the CDR3 is TGCAGCGCCGGACTAGCGGGGGGTCAAGAGACCCAGTACTTC.

This sequence joins TRBV29-1 and TRBJ2-7; the match to TRBD1 covers 10 bases. Unmatched junction bases numbered 5, after V lost 0 bases and J lost 0 bases. Germline CDR1 and CDR2: SQVTM and ANQGSEA. The CDR3 totals 16 residues. The CDR3 spells CSVEEPWDRGSYEQYF. The CDR3 DNA reads TGCAGCGTTGAAGAACCCTGGGACAGGGGCTCCTACGAGCAGTACTTC.

This sequence joins TRBV30 and TRBJ2-7; D not certain. Germline CDR1 GTSNPN, CDR2 SVGIG (reference sequence). CDR3 length: 13 amino acids. Deletions cut 0 bases from V and 6 bases from J, with 12 bases between. The DNA for the CDR3 is TGTGCCTGGAGTGTTGGGCCCGGACGCGAGCAGTACTTC. Translating it yields CAWSVGPGREQYF.

The chain couples TRBV13 to TRBJ2-5, with D possibly being TRBD1 (7 bases). With 2 bases removed from V and 5 bases from J, the gap between germline ends came to 15 bases. The germline CDR1 and CDR2 sequences are PRHDT and FYEKMQ (reference sequence). The CDR3 length is 15 residues. The CDR3 loop reads CASSLRRGVQETQYF. In DNA form, the CDR3 reads TGTGCCAGCAGCTTACGCAGGGGGGTACAGGAGACCCAGTACTTC.

In its sample, this clone was seen a few times. This chain uses TRBV9 with TRBJ1-1, with a weak D call TRBD1 (5 bases). The CDR3 contains 13 residues. Germline V gene data show CDR1 as SGDLS and CDR2 as YYNGEE. Trimming took 0 bases from V and 3 from J, leaving 6 bases between them. The CDR3 is CASSVAGHTEAFF. For the CDR3, the DNA is TGTGCCAGCAGCGTAGCAGGGCACACTGAAGCTTTCTTT. The full variable domain, in which reference TRBV9 and TRBJ1-1 provide the parts outside the CDR3, is DSGVTQTPKHLITATGQRVTLRCSPRSGDLSVYWYQQSLDQGLQFLIQYYNGEERAKGNILERFSAQQFPDLHSELNLSSLELGDSALYFCASSVAGHTEAFFGQGTRLTVV.

The chain has TRBV30 and TRBJ2-1, with D tentatively TRBD1 (5 bases). V was pared by 3 bases and J by 4 bases, with 16 bases between. The length of the CDR3 is 15 residues. CDR1 is GTSNPN and CDR2 is SVGIG in the germline V gene (reference sequence). The CDR3 sequence is CAWSWGQGIYNEQFF. The CDR3 nucleotides are TGTGCCTGGAGCTGGGGTCAGGGAATATACAATGAGCAGTTCTTC.

This chain joins TRBV10-3 and TRBJ2-5, with 8 bases that match TRBD1. CDR3 length: 14 residues. Germline loops: CDR1 ENHRY, CDR2 SYGVKD. With V trimmed by 6 bases and J by 5 bases, 8 bases remained unmatched. CDR3 DNA sequence: TGTGCCATCAGACCTGGGACAGGAGAGGAGACCCAGTACTTC. Its translation is CAIRPGTGEETQYF.

This clone was detected once. The V and J genes are TRBV18 and TRBJ1-2, with D unresolved. CDR3 length equals 14 residues. Germline CDR1 and CDR2: KGHSH and LQKENI. The germline V and J ends were trimmed by 3 bases and 1 base, with 9 bases remaining between them. DNA for the CDR3: TGTGCCAGCTCACCCGGCTCGGATAACTATGGCTACACCTTC. Translating it yields CASSPGSDNYGYTF.

This chain joins TRBV10-3 and TRBJ1-6; unclear D gene. The CDR3 contains 15 residues. From germline, CDR1 is ENHRY and CDR2 SYGVKD. Trimming pared 7 bases from V and 7 bases from J, leaving 17 bases between. As DNA, the CDR3 is TGTGCCATCACCAATGACGGTACGCCGAATTCACCCCTCCACTTT. Its translation: CAITNDGTPNSPLHF.

The chain couples TRBV9 to TRBJ2-5; 8 nucleotides line up with TRBD2. The CDR3 sequence is 16 residues long. The germline V gene encodes CDR1 SGDLS and CDR2 YYNGEE. Losses at the gene ends were 0 bases for V and 5 bases for J; bases not matched to a gene: 9. For the CDR3, the DNA is TGTGCCAGCAGCGTAGCGGGAGGGGCTGGGAGCGAGACCCAGTACTTC. It codes for CASSVAGGAGSETQYF.

The J gene is TRBJ2-5, the V gene TRBV30, with D hard to call. Trimming pared 5 bases from V and 5 bases from J, leaving 12 bases between. Germline V gene lookup returns CDR1 GTSNPN and CDR2 SVGIG (reference sequence). The CDR3 runs to 12 residues. The CDR3 nucleotides are TGTGCCTGGGGGAATATTCCTGAGACCCAGTACTTC. Its protein is CAWGNIPETQYF.

This chain links TRBV5-1 with TRBJ2-2, with D maybe TRBD1 (6 bases). This CDR3 region has 15 residues. V was clipped by 4 bases and J by 0 bases, with 10 bases between them. Germline lookup yields CDR1 SGHRS and CDR2 YFSETQ. The CDR3 loop reads CASSLTGPNTGELFF. The CDR3 DNA sequence: TGCGCCAGCAGCCTCACAGGGCCGAACACCGGGGAGCTGTTTTTT.

This clone has more than one count but fewer than ten. The rearrangement links TRBV9 to TRBJ2-2, with D possibly TRBD2 on 6 matching bases. Germline V CDR1 and CDR2: SGDLS, YYNGEE. V lost 0 bases and J 1 base, leaving 7 bases between the germline ends. This CDR3 is built from 15 residues. In DNA form, the CDR3 reads TGTGCCAGCAGCGTAGCCGGGGGGAACACCGGGGAGCTGTTTTTT. Encoded protein: CASSVAGGNTGELFF. Variable domain in full (rest from reference TRBV9 and TRBJ2-2): DSGVTQTPKHLITATGQRVTLRCSPRSGDLSVYWYQQSLDQGLQFLIQYYNGEERAKGNILERFSAQQFPDLHSELNLSSLELGDSALYFCASSVAGGNTGELFFGEGSRLTVL.

This sequence joins TRBV30 and TRBJ2-1; D tentatively reads TRBD1 or TRBD2 (5 bases each). The germline CDR1 and CDR2 sequences are GTSNPN and SVGIG (reference sequence). Trimming stripped 3 bases from V and 7 bases from J, with 22 bases between. The CDR3 is made up of 16 amino acids. In nucleotides, the CDR3 is TGTGCCTGGAGCCGTCCCGAGGGGCCGTTGTTAAATGAGCAGTTCTTC. The encoded protein is CAWSRPEGPLLNEQFF.

Notes on this clone: The sample holds other DNA sequences that translate to the same CDR3. The chain is built from TRBV11-2 and TRBJ2-1, with D hard to call. This CDR3 spans 11 amino acids. Per germline, CDR1 SGHAT and CDR2 FQNNGV. V was shortened by 5 bases and J by 7 bases, with 6 bases between the two germline ends. CDR3 bases: TGTGCCAGCAGCAGGCATAATGAGCAGTTCTTC. This sequence encodes CASSRHNEQFF.

V is TRBV11-2 and J is TRBJ1-1; D is unresolved. Germline values: CDR1 SGHAT, CDR2 FQNNGV. The CDR3 is made up of 15 amino acids. Trimming took off 2 bases at V and 0 bases at J, with 10 bases between the two ends. The CDR3 region has the DNA TGTGCCAGCAGCTTATCCAGCAACATGAACACTGAAGCTTTCTTT. As protein: CASSLSSNMNTEAFF.

The CDR3 coding sequence is TGCAGTGCTGATAGCGGGTACGAGCAGTACTTC. Translating gives CSADSGYEQYF. J is TRBJ2-7 and V is TRBV20-1, with 7 bases aligning to TRBD2. This CDR3 spans 11 amino acids. Germline V gene sequence: CDR1 DFQATT, CDR2 SNEGSKA (reference sequence). J was trimmed by 4 bases and V by 5 bases; bases with no gene match: 2.

CDR3 sequence reads: CASKRTGNEKLFF. The CDR3 DNA sequence: TGTGCCAGCAAAAGGACAGGGAATGAAAAACTGTTTTTT. V usage is TRBV28 and J usage is TRBJ1-4; 8 nucleotides agree with TRBD1. CDR1 and CDR2 from the germline V gene are MDHEN and SYDVKM. The CDR3 sequence is 13 residues long. V shed 7 bases, J shed 5 bases, and the junction held 3 bases outside the gene matches. Full variable domain (remainder filled in from reference TRBV28 and TRBJ1-4): DVKVTQSSRYLVKRTGEKVFLECVQDMDHENMFWYRQDPGLGLRLIYFSYDVKMKEKGDIPEGYSVSREKKERFSLILESASTNQTSMYLCASKRTGNEKLFFGSGTQLSVL.

The V and J genes are TRBV12-5 and TRBJ1-1; 12 positions match TRBD1. The V and J ends lost 5 bases and 3 bases, in that order; junction bases with no gene match: 10. This CDR3 has 17 amino acids. Germline-derived CDR1 and CDR2 are LGHNT and FRNRAP. CDR3 residues: CASGPLPGQGAHTEAFF. As DNA, the CDR3 is TGTGCTAGTGGTCCGCTTCCGGGACAGGGGGCGCACACTGAAGCTTTCTTT.

The genes are TRBV30 and TRBJ1-1; D gene uncertain. Germline V gives CDR1 GTSNPN, CDR2 SVGIG (reference sequence). CDR3 length equals 12 residues. V lost 0 bases to trimming and J lost 7 bases, with 9 bases between them. This CDR3 reads CAWSVSWVEAFF. For the CDR3, the DNA is TGTGCCTGGAGTGTTAGTTGGGTTGAAGCTTTCTTT.

This clone was observed a handful of times. The chain employs TRBV23-1 and TRBJ2-7; possibly TRBD1 for D (6 bases). TRBV23-1 is an ORF, with its function uncertain. The CDR3 has 16 amino acids. V lost 3 bases to trimming and J lost 1 base, with 16 bases between them. CDR3 sequence (DNA): TGCGCCAGCAGTCACCGGGCTGAGAGGGGGTCCTACGAGCAGTACTTC. The encoded protein is CASSHRAERGSYEQYF.

This clone turned up a few times. The chain employs TRBV4-3 and TRBJ2-3; D gene unclear. V was shortened by 0 bases and J by 6 bases, with 10 bases between the two germline ends. This CDR3 region has 14 residues. Germline CDR1 and CDR2: LGHNA and YSLEER. CDR3 sequence: CASSQEDPGDTQYF. Written as DNA, the CDR3 is TGCGCCAGCAGCCAAGAAGACCCTGGGGATACGCAGTATTTT.

The DNA for the CDR3 is TGTGCCAGCTCACCCGCCGCAGGCAGGGGGGCCGAGCAGTACTTC. Residues: CASSPAAGRGAEQYF. The rearrangement links TRBV18 to TRBJ2-7, with a weak D call TRBD1 (7 bases). V lost 3 bases and J lost 6, with 18 bases in between. The CDR3 covers 15 residues. CDR1 is KGHSH and CDR2 is LQKENI in the germline V gene.

The chain combines TRBV25-1 with TRBJ1-2; D is uncertain. CDR1 and CDR2 from the germline V gene are MGHDK and SYGVNS. CDR3 length: 11 amino acids. Trimming shortened V by 4 bases and J by 7 bases, and 7 bases separated the two germline ends. The chain's CDR3 is CASSGQRGYTF. The CDR3 region has the DNA TGTGCCAGCAGTGGGCAACGTGGCTACACCTTC.

V usage is TRBV5-6 and J usage is TRBJ1-2; 7 bases map to TRBD1. Germline V CDR1 and CDR2: SGHDT, YYEEEE. V lost 6 bases and J lost 4; bases outside the gene matches: 12. The CDR3 is 15 residues long. CDR3 sequence (DNA): TGTGCCAGCACGTATATCGGACAGGCCTCCTATGGCTACACCTTC. It encodes CASTYIGQASYGYTF.

This clone has a handful of counts. Written as DNA, the CDR3 is TGTGCCAGCAGCGCCGACCCGCTGGGCCGCGAGCAGTACTTC. It codes for CASSADPLGREQYF. The chain has TRBV9 and TRBJ2-7; D unclear. CDR1 and CDR2 from the germline V gene are SGDLS and YYNGEE. Trimming stripped 3 bases from V and 6 bases from J, with 16 bases between. This CDR3 contains 14 residues.

The chain joins TRBV7-9 to TRBJ2-2; D remains ambiguous. V lost 11 bases and J 4 bases, leaving 11 bases between the germline ends. The CDR3 spans 12 residues. Germline V gene lookup returns CDR1 SEHNR and CDR2 FQNEAQ (reference sequence). CDR3 sequence reads: CAPGRSTGELFF. DNA of the CDR3: TGTGCCCCAGGACGGTCCACCGGGGAGCTGTTTTTT.

The chain combines TRBV4-3 with TRBJ2-3, with TRBD2 matching 10 bases. Germline assignment: CDR1 LGHNA and CDR2 YSLEER. The J segment lost 2 bases and the V segment lost 5 bases, leaving 7 bases of the junction unmatched. CDR3 length: 16 residues. CDR3 loop: CASSGASGGNTDTQYF. DNA of the CDR3: TGCGCCAGCAGCGGCGCTAGCGGGGGCAACACAGATACGCAGTATTTT.